Listed here are 11 T cell receptor beta chains from one sample, sequenced in a study of blood T cells in healthy people across ages. A sample-barcoded 5' primer and a J-beta primer mix were used in a second PCR of roughly 6 to 12 cycles. TCRdb re-called the 5' RACE reads through MiXCR, storing one row per CDR3 protein. The sample has roughly 2 million distinct CDR3 sequences, around half seen once; the top ten hold 2% to 2.5%. Material: blood. Receptors were obtained from a woman aged 35 to 49 in good health.

This clonotype was recorded a few times. The chain links TRBV4-2 to TRBJ1-2, with 8 positions matching TRBD1. V lost 1 base and J lost 8; bases outside the gene matches: 6. The CDR3 is made up of 14 amino acids. In germline, CDR1 is LGHNA, CDR2 YNFKEQ. For the CDR3, the DNA is TGTGCCAGCAGCCAAGCCGGGACAGGTACGGGCTACACCTTC. Protein sequence: CASSQAGTGTGYTF.

This clonotype appeared a few times. This rearrangement joins TRBV20-1 to TRBJ2-3; possibly TRBD2 for D (7 bases). Trimming pared 5 bases from V and 2 bases from J, leaving 20 bases between. Germline CDR1 reads DFQATT; CDR2 reads SNEGSKA (reference sequence). CDR3 length: 16 amino acids. CDR3 coding DNA: TGCAGTGCTCCGTCCCGGACAGCGGGGAACACAGATACGCAGTATTTT. Its protein product is CSAPSRTAGNTDTQYF.

This clonotype was seen only a few times. The chain uses TRBV20-1 and TRBJ2-5; D call uncertain. Per germline, CDR1 DFQATT and CDR2 SNEGSKA (reference sequence). The CDR3 covers 13 residues. V lost 7 bases and J lost 1, with 13 bases in between. The CDR3 here is CSGSWGLQETQYF. The CDR3 coding sequence is TGCAGTGGTAGCTGGGGTCTCCAAGAGACCCAGTACTTC.

This clonotype was detected once. The rearrangement links TRBV6-6 to TRBJ1-4; D unclear. CDR1 and CDR2 (germline): MNHNY, SVGAGI (reference sequence). This CDR3 contains 13 residues. Deletions cut 8 bases from V and 8 bases from J, with 15 bases between. CDR3 amino acids: CASGFPRLEKLFF. The CDR3, as DNA: TGTGCCAGCGGCTTCCCCAGGCTCGAAAAACTGTTTTTT.

This clonotype has more than one count but fewer than ten. This chain joins TRBV24-1 and TRBJ2-1; D remains ambiguous. The CDR3 has 11 residues. V lost 7 bases and J 9 bases, leaving 9 bases between the germline ends. The germline V gene encodes CDR1 KGHDR and CDR2 SFDVKD. The CDR3 coding sequence is TGTGCCACCAGGCACGGTGGTGAGCAGTTCTTC. It yields the protein CATRHGGEQFF.

CDR3 in DNA: TGTGCCAGCAGCCCAACCGGGACTAGCGGGGGAAAGACCCAGTACTTC. It encodes CASSPTGTSGGKTQYF. This chain uses TRBV9 with TRBJ2-7, with TRBD2 identical over 14 bases. The closer fit of TRBJ2-5 to the DNA end suggests the J call may be wrong. Germline V lookup: CDR1 SGDLS, CDR2 YYNGEE. The CDR3 consists of 16 residues.

The rearrangement joins TRBV7-2 to TRBJ2-1; TRBD1 might be the D (5 bases). CDR3 length equals 14 residues. V was cut by 6 bases and J by 8 bases, with 17 bases left in between. The germline gives CDR1 SGHTA, CDR2 FQGNSA. The CDR3: CASRPPGDSDEQFF. The CDR3 DNA follows: TGTGCCAGCAGGCCACCGGGTGACAGCGATGAGCAGTTCTTC.

This clonotype has a handful of counts. V usage is TRBV7-2 and J usage is TRBJ1-1; D might be TRBD1 (6 bases). Germline CDR1 SGHTA, CDR2 FQGNSA. CDR3 size: 14 residues. The V end lost 6 bases, the J end lost 4 bases, and 15 bases lay between the germline ends. CDR3: CASRFRGGSTEAFF. The CDR3 region has the DNA TGTGCCAGCAGGTTCAGGGGCGGGAGCACTGAAGCTTTCTTT.

The chain carries TRBV7-2 and TRBJ2-2; the match to TRBD2 covers 12 bases. Germline assignment: CDR1 SGHTA and CDR2 FQGNSA. V lost 6 bases to trimming and J lost 0 bases; unmatched junction nucleotides: 5. The CDR3 has 17 residues. DNA of the CDR3: TGTGCCAGCAGGTGGACTAGCGGGACCGCGAACACCGGGGAGCTGTTTTTT. This sequence encodes CASRWTSGTANTGELFF.

The chain combines TRBV2 with TRBJ2-3, with TRBD1 as a possible D gene (6 bases). V shed 6 bases and J shed 0 bases, with 16 bases lying between them. There are 16 residues in the CDR3. Germline V gene sequence: CDR1 SNHLY, CDR2 FYNNEI. CDR3 loop: CASRPSQGASTDTQYF. CDR3 nucleotide sequence: TGTGCCAGCAGACCTTCACAGGGAGCGAGCACAGATACGCAGTATTTT.

Details on this clonotype: A read error may produce the germline difference seen at one junction end. The rearrangement links TRBV10-3 to TRBJ2-7, with a tentative D call TRBD1 (5 bases). This CDR3 comprises 13 residues. Germline CDR1 ENHRY, CDR2 SYGVKD. The CDR3 region has the DNA TGTGTCATCAGTGATCAGGACATCTACGAGCAGTACTTC. It is translated as CVISDQDIYEQYF.